This record concerns one T cell receptor (beta chain) sequence. The data originate from a study of OX40 agonist ivuxolimab in advanced cancers. Sequenced by immunoSEQ multiplex PCR; TCRdb stores in-frame clones only, minus some. In the table there are around 17,000 clones, approximately 83% of which are singletons. This CDR3 comprises 15 residues. Deletions cut 6 bases from V and 0 bases from J, with 12 bases between. Germline V CDR1 and CDR2: SNHLY, FYNNEI. Any history of autoimmune disease or systemic immunosuppression disqualified patients. V and J are TRBV2 and TRBJ1-5; perhaps TRBD1 as D (6 bases). This clonotype was sampled from an adult with an advanced solid tumor such as melanoma, head and neck, liver or kidney cancer. The sample was CD4+ or CD8+ T cells sorted from blood, taken in a trial of the OX40 agonist ivuxolimab. The CDR3 here is CASRSGEDSNQPQHF. In DNA, the CDR3 is TGTGCCAGCAGGTCAGGGGAAGATAGCAATCAGCCCCAGCATTTT.